This passage covers 27 T cell receptor beta chains from one sample sequenced in a study of cytomegalovirus exposure and HLA in healthy donors. The PCR ran on 60 Vbeta and 13 Jbeta primers. The table came from immunoSEQ multiplex PCR; TCRdb's copy has only in-frame clones and leaves some out. The sample carries over 100,000 clones, approximately 64% recorded once. The sequenced material came from PBMCs. The source of these receptors is a woman in her thirties or forties in good health and CMV-seronegative.

The V gene is TRBV2, the J gene TRBJ1-4; D perhaps matches TRBD1 (6 bases). The ends were cut back, 5 bases at V and 5 bases at J, with 12 bases in the middle. CDR3 length: 14 residues. In germline, CDR1 is SNHLY, CDR2 FYNNEI. CDR3 sequence reads: CASSQDRSNEKLFF. DNA for the CDR3: TGTGCCAGCAGTCAAGACAGGTCGAATGAAAAACTGTTTTTT.

The chain has TRBV28 and TRBJ1-2, with unresolved D. The CDR3 loop spans 13 amino acids. CDR1 MDHEN and CDR2 SYDVKM come from the germline V gene. V was pared by 5 bases and J by 0 bases, with 7 bases between. The DNA of the CDR3 is TGTGCCAGCAGTCCGGAGGCTAACTATGGCTACACCTTC. It translates to CASSPEANYGYTF.

CDR3: CASSSWTASTDTQYF. The CDR3 nucleotides are TGTGCCAGCAGCTCCTGGACAGCTAGCACAGATACGCAGTATTTT. The chain is built from TRBV7-2 and TRBJ2-3; TRBD1 might be the D (6 bases). The V and J ends lost 4 bases and 0 bases respectively, with 11 bases between them. The germline V gene has CDR1 SGHTA and CDR2 FQGNSA. This CDR3 has 15 amino acids.

This sequence joins TRBV2 and TRBJ1-2; 9 bases match TRBD1. This CDR3 is built from 12 residues. CDR1 is SNHLY, CDR2 FYNNEI, per germline. The CDR3 bases are TGTGACCGCGGGACAGGGTTCTATGGCTACACCTTC. This gives the protein CDRGTGFYGYTF.

The V call is TRBV4-1, the J call TRBJ1-1; no firm D call. V shed 4 bases and J shed 2 bases, with 14 bases lying between them. This CDR3 comprises 15 residues. From germline, CDR1 is MGHRA and CDR2 YSYEKL. The CDR3 sequence: CASSLLGQLNTEAFF. The CDR3 DNA is TGCGCCAGCAGCCTCCTTGGGCAGTTAAACACTGAAGCTTTCTTT.

The chain uses TRBV30 and TRBJ2-7; D unclear. Germline V gene lookup returns CDR1 GTSNPN and CDR2 SVGIG (reference sequence). The CDR3 totals 15 residues. Trimming stripped 2 bases from V and 0 bases from J, with 14 bases between. CDR3 residues: CAWSRSETNSYEQYF. CDR3 nucleotide sequence: TGTGCCTGGAGTAGGTCCGAGACAAACTCCTACGAGCAGTACTTC.

The chain recombines TRBV25-1 with TRBJ1-1; maybe TRBD1 (5 bases). Germline assignment: CDR1 MGHDK and CDR2 SYGVNS. The V gene lost 4 bases and the J gene lost 1 base, with 7 bases spanning the gap. The CDR3 totals 13 residues. CDR3 in amino acids: CASSGQWNTEAFF. As DNA, the CDR3 is TGTGCCAGCAGTGGACAGTGGAACACTGAAGCTTTCTTT.

This clone was found a few times. V gene TRBV6-5 combines with J gene TRBJ2-7, with TRBD1 matching 9 bases. CDR1 is MNHEY and CDR2 is SVGAGI in the germline V gene. The V segment lost 0 bases and the J segment 3 bases; nucleotides outside the gene matches: 3. The CDR3 contains 15 residues. The CDR3 sequence: CASSYSPGQGYEQYF. As DNA, the CDR3 is TGTGCCAGCAGTTACTCCCCGGGACAGGGCTACGAGCAGTACTTC.

The rearrangement joins TRBV28 to TRBJ1-6, with TRBD1 identical over 10 bases. Germline V CDR1 and CDR2: MDHEN, SYDVKM. The CDR3 has 20 amino acids. The trim removed 3 bases at V and 1 base at J, leaving 12 bases unmatched. CDR3 in amino acids: CASSFPGTGVSASYNSPLHF. CDR3 DNA: TGTGCCAGCAGTTTTCCCGGGACAGGGGTTAGTGCGTCCTATAATTCACCCCTCCACTTT.

In DNA form, the CDR3 reads TGCGCCAGCAGCGAGCGGGGGCCCAACACCGGGGAGCTGTTTTTT. Translated: CASSERGPNTGELFF. The rearrangement uses TRBV5-1 and TRBJ2-2; 8 nucleotides line up with TRBD2. With V trimmed by 4 bases and J by 2 bases, 4 bases remained unmatched. This CDR3 region has 15 residues. Per the germline V gene, CDR1 is SGHRS and CDR2 is YFSETQ.

The chain couples TRBV7-8 to TRBJ1-1; D not certain. The CDR3 consists of 16 residues. Between the trimmed V and J ends, which lost 5 bases and 1 base, there was a span of 17 bases. Germline CDR1 is SGHVS and CDR2 is FQNEAQ. CDR3 region: CASSLPPWAGNTEAFF. The CDR3 DNA reads as TGTGCCAGCAGCCTCCCACCTTGGGCAGGGAACACTGAAGCTTTCTTT.

The chain joins TRBV27 to TRBJ1-1, with D unresolved. This CDR3 spans 13 amino acids. The V gene lost 5 bases and the J gene lost 6 bases, with 13 bases spanning the gap. Germline assignment: CDR1 MNHEY and CDR2 SMNVEV (reference sequence). DNA of the CDR3: TGTGCCAGCAGTCCATTAACAGACCCTGAAGCTTTCTTT. Translated, it gives CASSPLTDPEAFF.

The chain has TRBV11-2 and TRBJ2-7; 9 nucleotides match TRBD1. The CDR3 is made up of 16 amino acids. With V trimmed by 3 bases and J by 1 base, 7 bases remained unmatched. The V gene's germline CDR1 is SGHAT and CDR2 FQNNGV. The CDR3 nucleotides read TGTGCCAGCAGCTTTTCAAGGACAGGGGTGTCCTACGAGCAGTACTTC. Translated: CASSFSRTGVSYEQYF.

The chain links TRBV6-1 to TRBJ1-1; the D is unclear. Trimming pared 3 bases from V and 6 bases from J, leaving 17 bases between. The CDR3 has 15 residues. Germline CDR1 MNHNS, CDR2 SASEGT. The CDR3 loop reads CASSDNLHKESEAFF. CDR3 nucleotides: TGTGCCAGCAGTGACAACCTCCACAAGGAGTCTGAAGCTTTCTTT.

The chain couples TRBV27 to TRBJ1-2; 8 positions agree with TRBD1. The CDR3 totals 17 residues. Looked up from germline, CDR1 is MNHEY and CDR2 is SMNVEV (reference sequence). Unmatched junction bases numbered 19, after V lost 6 bases and J lost 7 bases. CDR3 protein: CASSRGVAGGVGSGYTF. The CDR3 DNA is TGTGCCAGCAGCCGGGGGGTGGCAGGGGGCGTCGGTTCTGGCTACACCTTC.

The chain joins TRBV28 to TRBJ2-5; tentative D call: TRBD1 (6 bases). The ends were cut back, 7 bases at V and 6 bases at J, with 21 bases in the middle. Germline V gene data show CDR1 as MDHEN and CDR2 as SYDVKM. The CDR3 runs to 15 residues. Here the CDR3 reads CASNSIGQPVKTQYF. The CDR3, as DNA: TGTGCCAGCAACAGTATAGGACAGCCTGTGAAGACCCAGTACTTC.

This clone was seen once. The chain is built from TRBV7-9 and TRBJ1-1; D perhaps matches TRBD1 (5 bases). CDR1 is SEHNR, CDR2 FQNEAQ, per germline (reference sequence). The V and J ends lost 2 bases and 2 bases respectively, with 9 bases between them. The length of the CDR3 is 14 residues. The CDR3 sequence: CASSLRTTNTEAFF. DNA for the CDR3: TGTGCCAGCAGCTTAAGGACAACCAACACTGAAGCTTTCTTT.

The V gene is TRBV5-4, the J gene TRBJ2-5; D may be TRBD1 (5 bases). CDR1 is SGHNT, CDR2 YYREEE, per germline (reference sequence). The CDR3 is made up of 15 amino acids. V was pared by 3 bases and J by 1 base, with 13 bases between. CDR3 sequence: CASSSGPRPQETQYF. The CDR3 DNA follows: TGTGCCAGCAGCTCAGGGCCACGGCCCCAAGAGACCCAGTACTTC.

A remark on this clone: The same CDR3 also results from other DNA sequences found in this sample. V usage is TRBV29-1 and J usage is TRBJ2-5; D unresolved. The CDR3 is 11 amino acids. Germline V lookup: CDR1 SQVTM, CDR2 ANQGSEA. Trimming cost V 4 bases and J 1 base, with 4 bases left between them. The CDR3 reads CSVATQETQYF. CDR3 DNA: TGCAGCGTTGCTACCCAAGAGACCCAGTACTTC.

V and J are TRBV7-2 and TRBJ2-3; D ambiguous. V gave up 1 base and J gave up 2 bases, with 13 bases separating them. The CDR3 totals 16 residues. The germline CDR1 and CDR2 sequences are SGHTA and FQGNSA. This CDR3 is CASSLDIGFSTDTQYF. DNA of the CDR3: TGTGCCAGCAGCTTAGATATCGGTTTCTCCACAGATACGCAGTATTTT.

The rearrangement links TRBV7-2 to TRBJ2-5, with a possible D match to TRBD2 (6 bases). The CDR3 covers 12 residues. Trimming cost V 4 bases and J 8 bases, with 11 bases left between them. Germline V gene sequence: CDR1 SGHTA, CDR2 FQGNSA. CDR3 DNA sequence: TGTGCCAGCAGCTCACTAGCAGCCACCCAGTACTTC. It specifies CASSSLAATQYF.

V usage is TRBV4-3 and J usage is TRBJ1-3; TRBD1 agrees at 8 bases. V trimming: 4 bases; J trimming: 0 bases; junction bases outside the gene matches: 2. Germline V gene sequence: CDR1 LGHNA, CDR2 YSLEER. The CDR3 contains 15 residues. In DNA form, the CDR3 reads TGCGCCAGCAGCCTCGGGACAGGCTCTGGAAACACCATATATTTT. It encodes CASSLGTGSGNTIYF.

This clone came up a few times. The chain couples TRBV7-9 to TRBJ1-2, with D perhaps TRBD1 (5 bases). Germline CDR1 and CDR2: SEHNR and FQNEAQ (reference sequence). V shed 0 bases and J shed 6 bases, with 14 bases lying between them. This CDR3 has 15 amino acids. This chain's CDR3 is CASSLAMAGRDGYTF. The CDR3 DNA sequence: TGTGCCAGCAGCTTAGCGATGGCAGGGAGGGATGGCTACACCTTC.

The CDR3 DNA reads as TGCGCCAGCAGTCCCTGGGGACTAGCGGAGGACTTCGAAGAGACCCAGTACTTC. Its translation is CASSPWGLAEDFEETQYF. The V gene is TRBV10-2, the J gene TRBJ2-5, with 11 bases lining up with TRBD2. CDR3 length: 18 residues. The germline CDR1 and CDR2 sequences are WSHSY and SAAADI. V gave up 5 bases and J gave up 3 bases; unmatched junction bases: 14.

The chain recombines TRBV27 with TRBJ1-6; TRBD1 agrees at 9 bases. Germline V CDR1 and CDR2: MNHEY, SMNVEV (reference sequence). The CDR3 has 16 residues. The trim removed 1 base at V and 6 bases at J, leaving 4 bases unmatched. Here the CDR3 reads CASSLFGGQGNSPLHF. The CDR3 DNA is TGTGCCAGCAGTTTATTCGGGGGACAGGGTAATTCACCCCTCCACTTT.

The gene calls are TRBV10-3 and TRBJ1-3, with 7 bases aligning to TRBD1. V shed 6 bases and J 12 bases; nucleotides not matched to a gene: 5. The CDR3 length is 11 residues. The germline gives CDR1 ENHRY, CDR2 SYGVKD. CDR3 sequence reads: CAIRGDRYIYF. The CDR3 bases are TGTGCCATCAGGGGGGACAGATACATATATTTT.

The rearrangement links TRBV4-1 to TRBJ1-1; tentative D call: TRBD1 (6 bases). The V gene's germline CDR1 is MGHRA and CDR2 YSYEKL. Trimming stripped 4 bases from V and 8 bases from J, with 23 bases between. The length of the CDR3 is 16 residues. CDR3 loop: CASSPEFSRGGFEAFF. The CDR3 coding sequence is TGCGCCAGCAGCCCCGAATTTTCGAGGGGGGGCTTCGAAGCTTTCTTT.